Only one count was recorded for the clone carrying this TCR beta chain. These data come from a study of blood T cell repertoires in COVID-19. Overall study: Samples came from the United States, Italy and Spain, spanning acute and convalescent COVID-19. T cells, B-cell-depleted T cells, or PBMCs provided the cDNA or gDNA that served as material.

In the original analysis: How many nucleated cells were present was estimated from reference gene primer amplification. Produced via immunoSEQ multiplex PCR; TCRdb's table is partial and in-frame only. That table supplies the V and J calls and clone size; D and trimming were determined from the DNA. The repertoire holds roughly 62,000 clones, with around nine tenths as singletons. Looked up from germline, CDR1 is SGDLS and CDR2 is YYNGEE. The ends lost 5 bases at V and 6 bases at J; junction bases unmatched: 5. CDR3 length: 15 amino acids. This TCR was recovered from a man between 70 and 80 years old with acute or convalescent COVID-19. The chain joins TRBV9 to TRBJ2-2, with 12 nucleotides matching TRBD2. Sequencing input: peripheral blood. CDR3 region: CASRELAGGSGELFF. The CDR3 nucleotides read TGTGCCAGCAGGGAACTAGCGGGAGGATCCGGGGAGCTGTTTTTT.